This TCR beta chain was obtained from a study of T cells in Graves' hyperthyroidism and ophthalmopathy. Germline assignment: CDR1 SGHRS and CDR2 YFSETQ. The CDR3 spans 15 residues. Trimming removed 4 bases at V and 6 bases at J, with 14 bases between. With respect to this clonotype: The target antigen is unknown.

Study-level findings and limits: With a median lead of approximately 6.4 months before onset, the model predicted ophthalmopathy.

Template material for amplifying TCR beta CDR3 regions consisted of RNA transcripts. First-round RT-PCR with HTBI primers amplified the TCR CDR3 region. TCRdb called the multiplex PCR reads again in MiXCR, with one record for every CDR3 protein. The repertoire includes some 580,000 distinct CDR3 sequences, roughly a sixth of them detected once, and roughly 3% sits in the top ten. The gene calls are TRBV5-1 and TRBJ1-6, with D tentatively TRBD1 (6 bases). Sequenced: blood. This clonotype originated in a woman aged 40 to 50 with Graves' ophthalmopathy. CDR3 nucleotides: TGCGCCAGCAGCCGTGAGGGGGGTGGTAATTCACCCCTCCACTTT. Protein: CASSREGGGNSPLHF.